Listed below are T cell receptor beta chains from one sample, sequenced in a study of cytomegalovirus exposure and HLA in healthy donors. Clones were read by immunoSEQ multiplex PCR, and TCRdb kept only the in-frame ones, dropping some. This sample yields about 190,000 clones, of which roughly 80% are seen a single time; approximately 2.2% belongs to the top ten. The sequenced sample was PBMCs. These receptors all come from a male donor in good health and CMV-seronegative. Each CDR3 is given with its conserved first and last residue. A D gene is named only where the DNA matches it firmly. Where a row states a size, it is once, few, many or the class of an expanded clone; other rows omit it.

clone_size | cdr3_length | j_call | d_call | v_call | cdr3_aa | cdr3_nt
once | 13 | TRBJ1-1 | . | TRBV7-9 | CASSFSGGSEAFF | TGTGCCAGCAGCTTTTCGGGGGGCAGCGAAGCTTTCTTT
. | 14 | TRBJ2-7 | TRBD2 | TRBV5-4 | CASSLPGGPCEQYF | TGTGCCAGCAGCTTGCCGGGAGGGCCTTGCGAGCAGTACTTC
. | 15 | TRBJ2-3 | . | TRBV6-5 | CASSPSGGGHRTQYF | TGTGCCAGCAGTCCCTCGGGTGGGGGCCATCGTACGCAGTATTTT
. | 16 | TRBJ1-5 | . | TRBV21-1 | CASRPPFGYSNQPQHF | TGTGCCAGCAGACCGCCTTTCGGTTATAGCAATCAGCCCCAGCATTTT
few | 12 | TRBJ2-7 | . | TRBV10-3 | CAISEFSGEQYF | TGTGCCATCAGTGAGTTCTCGGGCGAGCAGTACTTC
. | 16 | TRBJ1-1 | TRBD1 | TRBV6-5 | CASSYGMGQENTEAFF | TGTGCCAGCAGTTACGGAATGGGACAGGAGAACACTGAAGCTTTCTTT
once | 15 | TRBJ2-5 | TRBD1 | TRBV7-3 | CASSLQGAPQETQYF | TGTGCCAGCAGCTTACAGGGGGCGCCCCAAGAGACCCAGTACTTC
. | 13 | TRBJ1-1 | . | TRBV7-3 | CASSFGLNTEAFF | TGTGCCAGCAGCTTCGGGTTGAACACTGAAGCTTTCTTT
. | 13 | TRBJ2-1 | . | TRBV28 | CASSPTSSSEQFF | TGTGCCAGCAGCCCTACTAGCTCTAGTGAGCAGTTCTTC
few | 13 | TRBJ1-4 | . | TRBV30 | CAWSVGGREKLFF | TGTGCCTGGAGTGTAGGAGGGAGAGAAAAACTGTTTTTT
. | 13 | TRBJ2-7 | TRBD1 | TRBV5-4 | CASSAGTGVEQYF | TGTGCCAGCAGCGCCGGGACAGGGGTTGAGCAGTACTTC
few | 16 | TRBJ1-1 | TRBD1 | TRBV18 | CASSRLTGGANTEAFF | TGTGCCAGCTCACGTCTTACAGGGGGCGCGAACACTGAAGCTTTCTTT
. | 14 | TRBJ1-1 | . | TRBV5-1 | CASSLASGGTEAFF | TGCGCCAGCAGCTTGGCCAGCGGGGGCACTGAAGCTTTCTTT
. | 13 | TRBJ2-7 | . | TRBV7-9 | CASSLGFPYEQYF | TGTGCCAGCAGCTTAGGATTCCCCTACGAGCAGTACTTC
once | 15 | TRBJ2-1 | TRBD2 | TRBV7-9 | CASSFSGGQDNEQFF | TGTGCCAGCAGCTTTAGCGGGGGGCAAGACAATGAGCAGTTCTTC
. | 12 | TRBJ1-4 | . | TRBV7-9 | CSSSPQGEKLFF | TGTTCCAGCAGCCCTCAGGGGGAAAAACTGTTTTTT
few | 17 | TRBJ2-7 | TRBD1 | TRBV4-3 | CASSQEIGTGGPYEQYF | TGCGCCAGCAGCCAAGAAATCGGTACAGGGGGCCCGTACGAGCAGTACTTC